Listed below are T cell receptor beta chains from one sample, sequenced in a study of cytomegalovirus exposure and HLA in healthy donors. Using immunoSEQ multiplex PCR, the repertoire was profiled, and TCRdb retains in-frame clones only, with some absent. The sample yields 160,000 or so clones, approximately 80% seen once. The sample comprised PBMCs. Receptor source: a man aged 45-65 years in good health and CMV-seropositive. Each CDR3 is given with its conserved first and last residue. D genes are given only for firm matches. Expanded clones get a size class; other rows say once, few or many, or leave the size out.

j_call d_call clone_size v_call cdr3_aa cdr3_nt
TRBJ2-3 NA once TRBV14 CASSLQGGTQYF TGTGCCAGCAGCCTACAGGGTGGTACGCAGTATTTT
TRBJ2-1 NA NA TRBV5-1 CASSFPQGNNEQFF TGCGCCAGTAGCTTCCCCCAGGGGAACAATGAGCAGTTCTTC
TRBJ1-2 TRBD1 once TRBV30 CAWSVPTGYITF TGTGCCTGGAGTGTTCCGACAGGGTATATCACCTTC
TRBJ1-6 NA NA TRBV7-8 CASSSGGGGNSPLHF TGTGCCAGCAGCTCCGGGGGCGGGGGTAATTCACCCCTCCACTTT
TRBJ2-2 TRBD2 NA TRBV6-5 CASSYLRGGAGELFF TGTGCCAGCAGTTACCTCCGGGGAGGGGCCGGGGAGCTGTTTTTT
TRBJ1-1 NA once TRBV19 CASRYRETEAFF TGTGCCAGTAGATACAGGGAGACTGAAGCTTTCTTT
TRBJ1-1 NA few TRBV5-8 CASSSEGHTNTEAFF TGTGCCAGCAGCTCCGAGGGACACACGAACACTGAAGCTTTCTTT
TRBJ1-1 TRBD1 NA TRBV19 CASSILTGSTEAFF TGTGCCAGTAGTATATTGACAGGGAGCACTGAAGCTTTCTTT
TRBJ1-2 NA NA TRBV19 CATGSSGKLYGYTF TGTGCCACCGGATCGTCGGGGAAACTCTATGGCTACACCTTC
TRBJ1-1 TRBD1 NA TRBV7-9 CASSLDRDTEAFF TGTGCCAGCAGCTTGGACAGGGACACTGAAGCTTTCTTT
TRBJ2-3 TRBD2 NA TRBV19 CASSIATLSAGDQYF TGTGCCAGTAGTATAGCCACTCTCTCGGCGGGGGATCAGTATTTT
TRBJ2-1 NA NA TRBV7-9 CASSSSISYNEQFF TGTGCCAGCAGCTCAAGCATTTCCTACAATGAGCAGTTCTTC
TRBJ2-2 TRBD1 NA TRBV28 CASSSGQGNTGELFF TGTGCCAGCAGCTCCGGACAGGGAAACACCGGGGAGCTGTTTTTT
TRBJ2-2 TRBD2 NA TRBV9 CASSVGLAGAQTGELFF TGTGCCAGCAGCGTAGGACTAGCGGGGGCCCAAACCGGGGAGCTGTTTTTT
TRBJ2-3 NA NA TRBV5-1 CASSLGQNTDTQYF TGCGCCAGCAGCTTGGGGCAGAACACAGATACGCAGTATTTT
TRBJ1-4 TRBD1 NA TRBV4-3 CASSQATGASNEKLFF TGCGCCAGCAGCCAAGCGACAGGGGCTTCTAATGAAAAACTGTTTTTT
TRBJ1-5 TRBD1 NA TRBV15 CATSRPGQGFFQPQHF TGTGCCACCAGCAGACCAGGACAGGGCTTCTTTCAGCCCCAGCATTTT
TRBJ1-1 NA NA TRBV10-1 CASSPFSGSEAFF TGCGCCAGCAGCCCTTTTTCGGGGTCTGAAGCTTTCTTT
TRBJ2-1 TRBD1 NA TRBV5-1 CASSLGDSGTNEQFF TGCGCCAGCAGCTTGGGGGACAGCGGAACTAATGAGCAGTTCTTC
TRBJ2-7 NA few TRBV6-4 CASRRYKRTGLNEQYF TGTGCCAGCAGACGCTATAAAAGAACAGGGTTGAACGAGCAGTACTTC
TRBJ2-3 TRBD2 NA TRBV4-1 CASSPGTSGGAPTATDTQYF TGCGCCAGCAGCCCCGGGACTAGCGGGGGGGCCCCCACAGCCACAGATACGCAGTATTTT
TRBJ2-7 TRBD1 NA TRBV9 CASSVGTGSFNEQYF TGTGCCAGCAGCGTAGGGACAGGGTCCTTCAACGAGCAGTACTTC
TRBJ1-1 NA NA TRBV15 CATSRRGEEAFF TGTGCCACCAGCAGGCGCGGGGAGGAGGCTTTCTTT
TRBJ2-4 TRBD2 NA TRBV7-9 CASSLLAPVGMNIQYF TGTGCCAGCAGCCTACTAGCGCCGGTGGGGATGAACATTCAGTACTTC
TRBJ1-2 NA few TRBV30 CAMSYSSGYTF TGTGCCATGAGTTATTCTAGTGGCTACACCTTC
TRBJ2-1 TRBD2 NA TRBV9 CASSEAGVYYNEQFF TGTGCCAGCAGCGAAGCGGGGGTATACTACAATGAGCAGTTCTTC
TRBJ2-1 TRBD2 NA TRBV7-3 CASSLTGGGAYNEQFF TGTGCCAGCAGCCTAACTGGCGGGGGGGCCTACAATGAGCAGTTCTTC
TRBJ1-5 NA NA TRBV30 CAWSVGAENSNQPQHF TGTGCCTGGAGTGTAGGGGCCGAAAATAGCAATCAGCCCCAGCATTTT
TRBJ2-1 NA NA TRBV7-9 CASSPDPLRTVGNEQFF TGTGCCAGCAGCCCAGACCCCCTCCGGACAGTGGGCAATGAGCAGTTCTTC
TRBJ1-3 NA NA TRBV28 CASSLGQEDTIYF TGTGCCAGCAGTTTAGGCCAGGAGGACACCATATATTTT
TRBJ1-2 TRBD1 NA TRBV13 CASSLGQGQQGYTF TGTGCCAGCAGCTTAGGACAGGGACAGCAGGGCTACACCTTC
TRBJ2-7 TRBD1 NA TRBV27 CASSLSRDRGNEQYF TGTGCCAGCAGTTTATCGAGGGACAGGGGCAACGAGCAGTACTTC